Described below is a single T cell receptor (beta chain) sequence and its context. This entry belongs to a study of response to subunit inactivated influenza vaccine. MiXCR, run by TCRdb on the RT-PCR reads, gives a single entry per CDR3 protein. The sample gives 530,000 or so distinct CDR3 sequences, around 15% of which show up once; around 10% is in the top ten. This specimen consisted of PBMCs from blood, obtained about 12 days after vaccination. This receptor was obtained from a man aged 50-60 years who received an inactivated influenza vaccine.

CDR3 sequence (DNA): TGCAGTGCTAGAGCACCGGGACAGGGTCTTGGCTACACCTTC. Amino acid sequence: CSARAPGQGLGYTF. This chain connects TRBV20-1 to TRBJ1-2; 9 nucleotides align to TRBD1. Trimming removed 1 base from V and 7 bases from J; junction bases left unmatched: 7. The CDR3 length is 14 residues. From germline, CDR1 is DFQATT and CDR2 SNEGSKA (reference sequence).